Each of the 7 T cell receptor beta chains below was sequenced from the same sample in a study of blood T cells in healthy people across ages. The authors ran a second PCR of about 6 to 11 cycles using a sample-barcoded 5' primer and a J-beta primer mix. TCRdb fed the 5' RACE reads into MiXCR, producing one record per CDR3 protein. The sample includes approximately 830,000 distinct CDR3 sequences, around two thirds of them seen just once. The sample comprised blood. The receptors originated from a man aged 30 to 39 in good health.

This clonotype has just one count. The rearrangement joins TRBV7-8 to TRBJ2-7; D is unresolved. The germline V gene has CDR1 SGHVS and CDR2 FQNEAQ. The CDR3 is 13 residues long. V was clipped by 5 bases and J by 7 bases, with 15 bases between them. For the CDR3, the DNA is TGTGCCAGCAGCCCCCGGGTCCGCGATGAGCAGTACTTC. Its translation is CASSPRVRDEQYF. Supplemented by reference TRBV7-8 and TRBJ2-7, the full variable domain reads GAGVSQSPRYKVAKRGQDVALRCDPISGHVSLFWYQQALGQGPEFLTYFQNEAQLDKSGLPSDRFFAERPEGSVSTLKIQRTQQEDSAVYLCASSPRVRDEQYFGPGTRLTVT.

With respect to this clonotype: A read error may explain this, as a much larger clone is one base away. The chain joins TRBV12-3 or TRBV12-4 to TRBJ2-5; D call uncertain. V gave up 5 bases and J gave up 2 bases, with 12 bases separating them. The CDR3 loop spans 14 amino acids. As DNA, the CDR3 is TGTGCCAGCAGTGTCGGACCGGTACAAGAGACCCAGTACTTC. It is translated as CASSVGPVQETQYF.

The chain combines TRBV7-2 with TRBJ1-2, with D unclear. CDR3 size: 15 residues. The ends were cut back, 4 bases at V and 1 base at J, with 13 bases in the middle. CDR1 and CDR2 from the germline V gene are SGHTA and FQGNSA. CDR3 region: CASSWSRGDNYGYTF. The CDR3 coding sequence is TGTGCCAGCAGCTGGAGCAGAGGAGATAACTATGGCTACACCTTC.

J is TRBJ2-5 and V is TRBV15; 7 nucleotides match TRBD1. V was pared by 7 bases and J by 2 bases, with 4 bases of the junction left unmatched. Germline V gene sequence: CDR1 LNHNV, CDR2 YYDKDF (reference sequence). The CDR3 has 13 residues. CDR3 sequence reads: CATTRDRQETQYF. The CDR3 nucleotides read TGTGCCACCACCCGGGACAGACAAGAGACCCAGTACTTC.

On this clonotype itself: At one end the junction does not follow the germline gene, possibly because of a read error. The rearrangement links TRBV4-3 to TRBJ1-2; D call uncertain. CDR3 length: 15 amino acids. Germline V lookup: CDR1 LGHNA, CDR2 YSLEER. The CDR3 here is CASSQDTAWDYGYTF. In DNA, the CDR3 is TGCGCCAGTAGCCAAGATACAGCCTGGGACTATGGCTACACCTTC.

This clonotype was found many times. V usage is TRBV7-2 and J usage is TRBJ2-7; a possible D gene is TRBD2 (7 bases). The germline V gene encodes CDR1 SGHTA and CDR2 FQGNSA. This CDR3 has 14 amino acids. Trimming pared 3 bases from V and 2 bases from J, leaving 11 bases between. CDR3 in amino acids: CASSFRGATYEQYF. CDR3 sequence (DNA): TGTGCCAGCAGCTTTCGGGGGGCCACCTACGAGCAGTACTTC. Together with reference TRBV7-2 and TRBJ2-7, the CDR3 gives the full variable domain: GAGVSQSPSNKVTEKGKDVELRCDPISGHTALYWYRQSLGQGLEFLIYFQGNSAPDKSGLPSDRFSAERTGGSVSTLTIQRTQQEDSAVYLCASSFRGATYEQYFGPGTRLTVT.

The J gene is TRBJ1-5, the V gene TRBV20-1, with D uncertain. The CDR3 sequence is 13 residues long. The V and J ends lost 0 bases and 2 bases respectively, with 5 bases between them. Germline V gene sequence: CDR1 DFQATT, CDR2 SNEGSKA (reference sequence). The CDR3 is CSARDTGNQPQHF. The DNA of the CDR3 is TGCAGTGCTAGAGATACAGGCAATCAGCCCCAGCATTTT.